The 17 T cell receptor beta chains listed next were all sequenced from one sample in a study of blood T cell repertoires in COVID-19. Method: immunoSEQ multiplex PCR; TCRdb's copy keeps in-frame clones and lacks some. Here the sample spans some 200,000 clones, 85% being singletons. The material sequenced was peripheral blood. Every receptor here comes from a man in his forties or fifties who had recovered from COVID-19.

The gene calls are TRBV28 and TRBJ1-2; the D gene is possibly TRBD1 (5 bases). CDR1 is MDHEN, CDR2 SYDVKM, per germline. V was clipped by 2 bases and J by 5 bases, with 18 bases between them. This CDR3 region has 16 residues. Here the CDR3 reads CASSLISPGSLYGYTF. The CDR3 DNA follows: TGTGCCAGCAGTTTAATTTCGCCAGGGTCCCTTTATGGCTACACCTTC.

This chain links TRBV18 with TRBJ2-2; D unclear. Germline V gene data show CDR1 as KGHSH and CDR2 as LQKENI. Deletions cut 2 bases from V and 5 bases from J, with 6 bases between. This CDR3 contains 13 residues. The CDR3 here is CASSPDFTGELFF. The CDR3 coding sequence is TGTGCCAGCTCACCAGACTTTACCGGGGAGCTGTTTTTT.

The J gene is TRBJ2-2, the V gene TRBV10-3, with 15 bases aligning to TRBD2. The trim removed 6 bases at V and 0 bases at J, leaving 5 bases unmatched. Germline V gene sequence: CDR1 ENHRY, CDR2 SYGVKD. This CDR3 has 18 residues. CDR3 amino acids: CAIRGTSGRNANTGELFF. CDR3 bases: TGTGCCATCAGGGGGACTAGCGGGAGGAACGCGAACACCGGGGAGCTGTTTTTT.

CDR3 nucleotides: TGTGCCAGCAGCCAAGGACTAGTTCGCGAGCAGTACTTC. Translating gives CASSQGLVREQYF. The rearrangement joins TRBV14 to TRBJ2-7; a weak D match, TRBD2 (6 bases). This CDR3 comprises 13 residues. The V and J ends lost 1 base and 6 bases respectively, with 10 bases between them. The germline CDR1 and CDR2 sequences are SGHDN and FVKESK.

The gene calls are TRBV11-2 and TRBJ2-3; D possibly corresponds to TRBD2 (6 bases). CDR3 size: 18 residues. The V end was cut by 1 base, the J end by 3 bases, with 20 bases between. Looked up from germline, CDR1 is SGHAT and CDR2 is FQNNGV. The CDR3 DNA reads TGTGCCAGCAGCTTAGGACTAACTAGCCCACCTCTAACAGATACGCAGTATTTT. Protein sequence: CASSLGLTSPPLTDTQYF.

The rearrangement links TRBV2 to TRBJ2-1, with 8 bases that match TRBD2. This CDR3 contains 14 residues. Germline CDR1 reads SNHLY; CDR2 reads FYNNEI. V was pared by 4 bases and J by 6 bases, with 5 bases of the junction left unmatched. As DNA, the CDR3 is TGTGCCAGCAGTGTCACGGGAGGGATCAATGAGCAGTTCTTC. Encoded protein: CASSVTGGINEQFF.

The chain employs TRBV20-1 and TRBJ2-5; D is uncertain. Germline lookup yields CDR1 DFQATT and CDR2 SNEGSKA (reference sequence). The CDR3 totals 9 residues. The V and J ends lost 5 bases and 5 bases respectively, with 3 bases between them. In DNA form, the CDR3 reads TGCAGTGCTCTGGAGACCCAGTACTTC. This codes for CSALETQYF.

The chain joins TRBV5-1 to TRBJ2-3, with 11 bases identical to TRBD1. This CDR3 spans 15 amino acids. J lost 3 bases, V lost 5 bases, and 5 bases had no gene match. Germline lookup yields CDR1 SGHRS and CDR2 YFSETQ. The CDR3 DNA follows: TGCGCCAGCAGAAGGGACAGGGGGATAACAGATACGCAGTATTTT. This translates into CASRRDRGITDTQYF.

This chain connects TRBV19 to TRBJ2-7; 13 bases fit TRBD2. The CDR3 covers 15 residues. Germline assignment: CDR1 LNHDA and CDR2 SQIVND (reference sequence). Trimming at V came to 6 bases and at J to 4 bases, leaving 6 bases not matched to a gene. Here the CDR3 reads CASSPGLAGAYEQYF. The CDR3 nucleotides are TGTGCCAGTAGCCCCGGACTAGCGGGAGCTTACGAGCAGTACTTC.

The V gene is TRBV18, the J gene TRBJ2-3; the D gene is possibly TRBD2 (5 bases). Germline V gives CDR1 KGHSH, CDR2 LQKENI. This CDR3 contains 15 residues. With 5 bases removed from V and 4 bases from J, the gap between germline ends came to 16 bases. CDR3 protein: CASSTWEPRPDTQYF. The DNA for the CDR3 is TGTGCCAGCTCAACCTGGGAGCCCCGCCCAGATACGCAGTATTTT.

The J gene is TRBJ2-1, the V gene TRBV7-9; the D is unclear. The CDR3 has 16 residues. From germline, CDR1 is SEHNR and CDR2 FQNEAQ (reference sequence). V lost 7 bases, J lost 0 bases, and 16 bases lay in between. The CDR3 sequence is CASTRLGENSYNEQFF. The CDR3 DNA reads TGTGCCAGCACCCGGTTGGGCGAAAACTCCTACAATGAGCAGTTCTTC.

The V and J genes are TRBV6-6 and TRBJ1-5; 8 nucleotides align to TRBD1. Germline V CDR1 and CDR2: MNHNY, SVGAGI (reference sequence). V gave up 6 bases and J gave up 4 bases; unmatched junction bases: 8. CDR3 length equals 15 residues. CDR3 sequence (DNA): TGTGCCAGCAGCAGAGACAGGGGCCTAAATCAGCCCCAGCATTTT. Protein product: CASSRDRGLNQPQHF.

This chain joins TRBV6-5 and TRBJ2-7; tentatively, D is TRBD2 (5 bases). The CDR3 contains 15 residues. Germline CDR1 and CDR2: MNHEY and SVGAGI. V lost 6 bases, J lost 7 bases, and 22 bases lay in between. Here the CDR3 DNA reads TGTGCCAGCAGACTAGGTCCCGAGGGTCGGAGTGAGCAGTACTTC. As protein: CASRLGPEGRSEQYF.

The chain recombines TRBV2 with TRBJ2-4, with a tentative D call TRBD1 (5 bases). The V and J ends lost 6 bases and 0 bases respectively, with 15 bases between them. The CDR3 has 16 residues. Germline V gene sequence: CDR1 SNHLY, CDR2 FYNNEI. The CDR3 DNA is TGTGCCAGCAGGATGGTACAGGAGTTAGCCAAAAACATTCAGTACTTC. Translated: CASRMVQELAKNIQYF.

J is TRBJ2-7 and V is TRBV18; 11 bases line up with TRBD1. Germline lookup yields CDR1 KGHSH and CDR2 LQKENI. The CDR3 sequence is 14 residues long. After removal of 3 bases from V and 6 bases from J, the junction contained 4 bases not matched to a gene. The CDR3 DNA is TGTGCCAGCTCACCCCTGGACAGGGGGCGCGAGCAGTACTTC. Amino acid sequence: CASSPLDRGREQYF.

V and J are TRBV19 and TRBJ2-7; D is possibly TRBD1 (5 bases). CDR1 LNHDA and CDR2 SQIVND come from the germline V gene (reference sequence). The CDR3 has 13 residues. V was clipped by 3 bases and J by 3 bases, with 9 bases between them. The DNA for the CDR3 is TGTGCCAGTAGTATTACAGGTATCTACGAGCAGTACTTC. Translation: CASSITGIYEQYF.

This chain connects TRBV7-8 to TRBJ1-3; perhaps TRBD1 as D (5 bases). The CDR3 extends over 15 amino acids. Per germline, CDR1 SGHVS and CDR2 FQNEAQ. The V and J ends lost 5 bases and 1 base respectively, with 12 bases between them. Here the CDR3 reads CASSVDRTSGNTIYF. DNA for the CDR3: TGTGCCAGCAGCGTCGACAGAACATCTGGAAACACCATATATTTT. The full variable domain, with the rest looked up from reference TRBV7-8 and TRBJ1-3, is GAGVSQSPRYKVAKRGQDVALRCDPISGHVSLFWYQQALGQGPEFLTYFQNEAQLDKSGLPSDRFFAERPEGSVSTLKIQRTQQEDSAVYLCASSVDRTSGNTIYFGEGSWLTVV.